This T cell receptor beta chain comes out of a study of T cell repertoires in cytomegalovirus infection. MiXCR, run by TCRdb on the reads, gives a single entry per CDR3 protein. The data contain around 270,000 distinct CDR3 sequences, roughly 10% of them singletons. This clonotype showed up many times. The V gene lost 4 bases and the J gene lost 7 bases, with 14 bases spanning the gap. This CDR3 has 13 residues. Germline V gene lookup returns CDR1 SGHTA and CDR2 FQGNSA. This sequence joins TRBV7-2 and TRBJ2-7; TRBD1 might be the D (5 bases). The TCR sequence derives from a human donor in good health (CMV status not recorded). Some clones in this sample may be carry-over from other donors' samples. Material for sequencing was PBMCs. CDR3 residues: CASSSAPPGEQYF. Here the CDR3 DNA reads TGTGCCAGCAGCTCTGCGCCGCCAGGGGAGCAGTACTTC.